One and the same sample provided the 25 T cell receptor beta chains below, sequenced in a study of naive and memory T cell subsets. An equimolar mix of two oligonucleotides served as the beta constant-region primer for TRBC1 and TRBC2. Ligated cDNA was amplified by four rounds of PCR with nested alpha and beta constant-region primers and SP2. TCRdb re-derived calls from the UMI-ligation and nested PCR reads in MiXCR, one entry per CDR3 protein. The sample carries 120,000 or so distinct CDR3 sequences, 36% recorded once. Sequencing was carried out using central memory CD4+ T cells from blood. These TCRs come from a human donor in good health.

The V call is TRBV7-2, the J call TRBJ2-7; 9 positions agree with TRBD1. The CDR3 has 17 residues. CDR1 and CDR2 from the germline V gene are SGHTA and FQGNSA. V was pared by 2 bases and J by 0 bases, with 8 bases of the junction left unmatched. CDR3 residues: CASSLLGQGLGSYEQYF. Here the CDR3 DNA reads TGTGCCAGCAGCTTACTCGGACAGGGGTTAGGCTCCTACGAGCAGTACTTC.

This clonotype came up a few times. The rearrangement uses TRBV20-1 and TRBJ2-1, with D perhaps given as TRBD1 or TRBD2 (5 bases each). The germline V gene encodes CDR1 DFQATT and CDR2 SNEGSKA (reference sequence). With 1 base removed from V and 2 bases from J, the gap between germline ends came to 9 bases. The CDR3 is 14 residues long. The CDR3 DNA reads as TGCAGTGCTAGAGGGGACCAGACCTACAATGAGCAGTTCTTC. Its protein product is CSARGDQTYNEQFF.

Regarding this clonotype: The junction departs from germline at one end; a sequencing error may be responsible. In nucleotides, the CDR3 is TGTGCCAGCAGCTTAGGGGGTAGCGATCAGCCCCAGCATTTT. Protein sequence: CASSLGGSDQPQHF. The gene calls are TRBV7-9 and TRBJ1-5; D not certain. The CDR3 is 14 amino acids. CDR1 is SEHNR, CDR2 FQNEAQ, per germline (reference sequence).

V gene TRBV3-1 combines with J gene TRBJ2-4, with D tentatively TRBD1 or TRBD2 (7 bases each). CDR3 length: 14 residues. With 1 base removed from V and 8 bases from J, the gap between germline ends came to 12 bases. Germline loops: CDR1 LGHDT, CDR2 YNNKEL (reference sequence). The CDR3 DNA is TGTGCCAGCAGCCAAGCTCCAGGGGGGGACATTCAGTACTTC. Translating gives CASSQAPGGDIQYF. The variable domain in full, with the rest retrieved from reference TRBV3-1 and TRBJ2-4, is DTAVSQTPKYLVTQMGNDKSIKCEQNLGHDTMYWYKQDSKKFLKIMFSYNNKELIINETVPNRFSPKSPDKAHLNLHINSLELGDSAVYFCASSQAPGGDIQYFGAGTRLSVL.

This clonotype came up once. Just one base apart from a much larger clone, this may be a read error. The chain joins TRBV18 to TRBJ2-6; the D is unclear. The CDR3 spans 15 residues. The germline V gene has CDR1 KGHSH and CDR2 LQKENI. DNA for the CDR3: TGTGCCAGCTCACCGGAACGTTCTGGGACCAACGTCCTGACTTTC. Its protein product is CASSPERSGTNVLTF.

A remark on this clonotype: One end of the junction fails to match germline, which may point to a read error. The chain carries TRBV2 and TRBJ1-5; no firm D call. Germline assignment: CDR1 SNHLY and CDR2 FYNNEI. The CDR3 runs to 15 residues. Here the CDR3 DNA reads TGTGCCAGCAGCGTCGGACCCCCCAGAATTCAGCCCCAGCTTTTT. It specifies CASSVGPPRIQPQLF.

This rearrangement joins TRBV20-1 to TRBJ1-5; D perhaps matches TRBD1 (5 bases). CDR3 length: 13 residues. Germline-derived CDR1 and CDR2 are DFQATT and SNEGSKA (reference sequence). V dropped 6 bases and J dropped 11 bases, with 20 bases sitting between them. CDR3 residues: CSAEGSSQGAQHF. The CDR3 nucleotides are TGCAGTGCCGAGGGGAGCTCCCAAGGAGCCCAGCATTTT.

This clonotype was observed a few times. CDR3 sequence (DNA): TGTGCCAGCAGCAGAAACAGGGTAGACGTTGAGTATGGCTACACCTTC. The encoded protein is CASSRNRVDVEYGYTF. The chain recombines TRBV11-2 with TRBJ1-2; weak D call: TRBD1 (6 bases). The CDR3 runs to 16 residues. V was shortened by 5 bases and J by 5 bases, with 21 bases between the two germline ends. The V gene's germline CDR1 is SGHAT and CDR2 FQNNGV.

The chain joins TRBV29-1 to TRBJ2-1; 8 bases line up with TRBD2. The germline V gene encodes CDR1 SQVTM and CDR2 ANQGSEA. The CDR3 consists of 12 residues. Germline trimming cut 7 bases from V and 3 bases from J; bases unmatched to any gene: 2. This CDR3 is CSGAGVYNEQFF. CDR3 sequence (DNA): TGCAGCGGAGCGGGGGTCTACAATGAGCAGTTCTTC.

The chain recombines TRBV7-8 with TRBJ2-3; D is perhaps TRBD1 or TRBD2 (5 bases each). With 1 base removed from V and 2 bases from J, the gap between germline ends came to 13 bases. Germline CDR1 SGHVS, CDR2 FQNEAQ. The CDR3 contains 16 residues. CDR3 DNA sequence: TGTGCCAGCAGCTTAGTGGCAGGGACGTACACAGATACGCAGTATTTT. It encodes CASSLVAGTYTDTQYF. Using reference TRBV7-8 and TRBJ2-3 for the parts outside the CDR3, the full variable domain is GAGVSQSPRYKVAKRGQDVALRCDPISGHVSLFWYQQALGQGPEFLTYFQNEAQLDKSGLPSDRFFAERPEGSVSTLKIQRTQQEDSAVYLCASSLVAGTYTDTQYFGPGTRLTVL.

This clonotype has only a few counts. The gene calls are TRBV11-2 and TRBJ2-1; TRBD2 matches at 15 bases. V gave up 3 bases and J gave up 9 bases; unmatched junction bases: 3. The germline V gene encodes CDR1 SGHAT and CDR2 FQNNGV. This CDR3 comprises 15 residues. CDR3 coding DNA: TGTGCCAGCAGCTTCGGACTAGCGGGAGGGTTTGAGCAGTTCTTC. It specifies CASSFGLAGGFEQFF.

This chain joins TRBV12-2 and TRBJ1-6; TRBD1 reflects the table's D call only, with no check against the DNA. TRBV12-2 has pseudogene status. This CDR3 region has 19 residues. The CDR3 loop reads CASRLAGLSDRASESPLHF. In DNA form, the CDR3 reads TGTGCAAGTCGCTTAGCGGGACTTTCGGACAGGGCTTCAGAGTCACCCCTCCACTTT.

The rearrangement joins TRBV28 to TRBJ1-1, with 8 bases aligning to TRBD1. Germline V gives CDR1 MDHEN, CDR2 SYDVKM. V lost 5 bases and J lost 2; bases outside the gene matches: 7. This CDR3 is built from 15 residues. CDR3 nucleotide sequence: TGTGCCAGCAGTCAACTGACAGGGGTTAACACTGAAGCTTTCTTT. This translates into CASSQLTGVNTEAFF.

V gene TRBV12-3 or TRBV12-4 combines with J gene TRBJ2-6; D tentatively fits TRBD1 or TRBD2 (5 bases each). This CDR3 comprises 16 residues. Trimming cost V 6 bases and J 4 bases, with 16 bases left between them. CDR3 sequence (DNA): TGTGCCAGCAGCCCCGCTATGGGGGTAGGGGCCAACGTCCTGACTTTC. This translates into CASSPAMGVGANVLTF.

This clonotype was found a few times. This sequence joins TRBV29-1 and TRBJ2-3; 12 nucleotides align to TRBD2. This CDR3 has 15 amino acids. Unmatched junction bases numbered 8, after V lost 7 bases and J lost 3 bases. CDR1 is SQVTM and CDR2 is ANQGSEA in the germline V gene. The CDR3, as DNA: TGCAGCGGGAGGACTAGCGGGATCCCTACAGATACGCAGTATTTT. Residues: CSGRTSGIPTDTQYF.

The rearrangement uses TRBV5-1 and TRBJ2-7; 7 nucleotides agree with TRBD1. The V gene's germline CDR1 is SGHRS and CDR2 YFSETQ. J gave up 2 bases and V 1 base, and 3 bases lay outside the gene matches. The CDR3 has 14 residues. The CDR3 DNA is TGCGCCAGCAGCTTGCCCGGGACAGCCTACGAGCAGTACTTC. Its translation: CASSLPGTAYEQYF.

This clonotype was observed at least ten times. The genes are TRBV28 and TRBJ2-1; D is possibly TRBD2 (5 bases). The V gene lost 8 bases and the J gene lost 1 base, with 18 bases spanning the gap. The germline CDR1 and CDR2 sequences are MDHEN and SYDVKM. The CDR3 consists of 16 residues. The CDR3 is CASFSGLNPSYNEQFF. The CDR3 bases are TGTGCCAGCTTCTCCGGACTGAACCCTTCCTACAATGAGCAGTTCTTC.

The V gene is TRBV20-1, the J gene TRBJ1-6; tentative D call: TRBD1 (5 bases). The V end was cut by 2 bases, the J end by 2 bases, with 10 bases between. Germline CDR1 and CDR2: DFQATT and SNEGSKA (reference sequence). The CDR3 consists of 15 residues. The DNA of the CDR3 is TGCAGTGCTAGAATGGGGGAAACCTATAATTCACCCCTCCACTTT. Translating it yields CSARMGETYNSPLHF.

The chain employs TRBV20-1 and TRBJ2-1; 11 bases are shared with TRBD2. CDR3 length: 16 amino acids. Germline CDR1 reads DFQATT; CDR2 reads SNEGSKA (reference sequence). After removal of 5 bases from V and 5 bases from J, the junction contained 11 bases not matched to a gene. The CDR3 loop reads CSARLSGTSGHNEQFF. As DNA, the CDR3 is TGCAGTGCTCGACTATCCGGGACTAGCGGACACAATGAGCAGTTCTTC.

The chain combines TRBV6-2 or TRBV6-3 with TRBJ2-2, with 11 bases identical to TRBD2. The CDR3 has 16 amino acids. The junction had 0 bases not matched to a gene; V was cut back by 2 bases and J by 1 base. The V gene's germline CDR1 is MNHEY and CDR2 SVGEGT. Here the CDR3 reads CASSYGTSGNTGELFF. The CDR3 DNA sequence: TGTGCCAGCAGTTACGGGACTAGCGGGAACACCGGGGAGCTGTTTTTT.

This clonotype was counted at least ten times. The rearrangement joins TRBV7-2 to TRBJ1-1; TRBD1 is a possible D gene (6 bases). The length of the CDR3 is 14 residues. Trimming removed 0 bases from V and 8 bases from J, with 13 bases in between. CDR1 SGHTA and CDR2 FQGNSA come from the germline V gene. This CDR3 is CASSLAPGAREAFF. Written as DNA, the CDR3 is TGTGCCAGCAGCTTAGCGCCGGGGGCCCGAGAAGCTTTCTTT.

The chain employs TRBV5-1 and TRBJ2-7, with D possibly TRBD2 on 5 matching bases. The germline V gene encodes CDR1 SGHRS and CDR2 YFSETQ. The CDR3 has 14 amino acids. Trimming cost V 7 bases and J 0 bases, with 14 bases left between them. In DNA form, the CDR3 reads TGCGCCAGCTCCTACGGGAAGAGCTCCTACGAGCAGTACTTC. Amino acid sequence: CASSYGKSSYEQYF.

The chain joins TRBV19 to TRBJ2-2; unclear D gene. This CDR3 has 12 amino acids. In germline, CDR1 is LNHDA, CDR2 SQIVND (reference sequence). The germline V and J ends were trimmed by 5 bases and 8 bases, with 9 bases remaining between them. The CDR3 loop is CASSPRAGELFF. CDR3 in DNA: TGTGCCAGTAGTCCACGCGCTGGGGAGCTGTTTTTT.

This clonotype was counted many times. The V gene is TRBV20-1, the J gene TRBJ1-3; possibly TRBD1 for D (5 bases). Germline V gene data show CDR1 as DFQATT and CDR2 as SNEGSKA (reference sequence). The CDR3 spans 15 residues. V was trimmed by 3 bases and J by 4 bases, leaving 16 bases between them. The CDR3 protein is CSARERGGTGNTIYF. The CDR3 coding sequence is TGCAGTGCTAGGGAACGGGGGGGTACCGGAAACACCATATATTTT.

This clonotype was seen ten or more times. The chain employs TRBV7-2 and TRBJ2-3; TRBD2 agrees at 7 bases. Germline CDR1 SGHTA, CDR2 FQGNSA. J was trimmed by 2 bases and V by 5 bases; bases with no gene match: 7. CDR3 length: 15 amino acids. The CDR3 nucleotides are TGTGCCAGCAGCCGGGACTACTCAACCACAGATACGCAGTATTTT. Its translation: CASSRDYSTTDTQYF.